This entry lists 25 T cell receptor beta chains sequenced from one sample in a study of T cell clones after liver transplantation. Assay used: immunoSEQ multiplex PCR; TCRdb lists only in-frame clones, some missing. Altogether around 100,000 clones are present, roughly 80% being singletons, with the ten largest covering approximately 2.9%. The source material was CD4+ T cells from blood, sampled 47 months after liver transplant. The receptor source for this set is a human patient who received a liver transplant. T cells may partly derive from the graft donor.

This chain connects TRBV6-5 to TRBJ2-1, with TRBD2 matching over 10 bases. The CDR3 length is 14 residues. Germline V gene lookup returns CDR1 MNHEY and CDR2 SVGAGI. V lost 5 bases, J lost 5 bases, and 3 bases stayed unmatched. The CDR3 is CASSPAGGHNEQFF. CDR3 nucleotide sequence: TGTGCCAGCAGTCCAGCGGGGGGGCACAATGAGCAGTTCTTC.

This chain's CDR3 is CSVAGQGGGYTF. In DNA form, the CDR3 reads TGCAGCGTTGCAGGACAGGGTGGTGGCTACACCTTC. The chain carries TRBV29-1 and TRBJ1-2, with TRBD1 identical over 8 bases. In germline, CDR1 is SQVTM, CDR2 ANQGSEA. The CDR3 has 12 residues. V shed 4 bases, J shed 7 bases, and the junction held 5 bases outside the gene matches. Based on the CDR3 plus reference TRBV29-1 and TRBJ1-2, the full variable domain is SAVISQKPSRDICQRGTSLTIQCQVDSQVTMMFWYRQQPGQSLTLIATANQGSEATYESGFVIDKFPISRPNLTFSTLTVSNMSPEDSSIYLCSVAGQGGGYTFGSGTRLTVV.

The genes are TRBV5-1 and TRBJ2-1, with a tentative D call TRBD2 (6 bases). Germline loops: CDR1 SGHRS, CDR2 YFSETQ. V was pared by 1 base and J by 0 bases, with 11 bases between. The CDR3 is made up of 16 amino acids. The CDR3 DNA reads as TGCGCCAGCAGCTTGAAGCGACTAGTCTCCTACAATGAGCAGTTCTTC. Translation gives CASSLKRLVSYNEQFF.

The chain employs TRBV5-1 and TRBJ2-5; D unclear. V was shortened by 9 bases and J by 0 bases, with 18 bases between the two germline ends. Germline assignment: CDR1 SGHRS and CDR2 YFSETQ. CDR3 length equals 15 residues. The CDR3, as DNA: TGCGCCAACCGCCTGTCCCAGACCCACCAAGAGACCCAGTACTTC. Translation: CANRLSQTHQETQYF.

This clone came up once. Written as DNA, the CDR3 is TGTGCCAGTAGTATCGGGGGGGATCTCCCTGAAGCTTTCTTT. Residues: CASSIGGDLPEAFF. The V and J genes are TRBV19 and TRBJ1-1, with D tentatively TRBD1 (5 bases). The CDR3 totals 14 residues. The V gene lost 3 bases and the J gene lost 6 bases, with 14 bases spanning the gap. Germline CDR1 LNHDA, CDR2 SQIVND (reference sequence).

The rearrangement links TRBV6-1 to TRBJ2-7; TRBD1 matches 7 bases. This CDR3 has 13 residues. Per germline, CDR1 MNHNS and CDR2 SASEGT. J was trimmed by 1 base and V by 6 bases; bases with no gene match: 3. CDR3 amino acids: CASSPGQSYEQYF. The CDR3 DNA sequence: TGTGCCAGCAGCCCGGGACAGTCCTACGAGCAGTACTTC.

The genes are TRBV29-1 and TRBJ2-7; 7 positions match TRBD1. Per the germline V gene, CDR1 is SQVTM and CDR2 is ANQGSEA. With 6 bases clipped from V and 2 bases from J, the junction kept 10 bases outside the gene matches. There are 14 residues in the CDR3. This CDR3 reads CSVTRGTVTYEQYF. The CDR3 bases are TGCAGCGTGACCCGAGGGACAGTAACCTACGAGCAGTACTTC.

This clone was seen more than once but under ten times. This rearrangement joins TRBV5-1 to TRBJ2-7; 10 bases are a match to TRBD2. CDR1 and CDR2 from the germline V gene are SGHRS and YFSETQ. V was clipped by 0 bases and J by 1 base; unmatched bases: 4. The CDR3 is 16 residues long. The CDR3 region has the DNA TGCGCCAGCAGCTTGGTTAGTAGCGGGGGGTCCTACGAGCAGTACTTC. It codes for CASSLVSSGGSYEQYF. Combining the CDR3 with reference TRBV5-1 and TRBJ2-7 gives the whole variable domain KAGVTQTPRYLIKTRGQQVTLSCSPISGHRSVSWYQQTPGQGLQFLFEYFSETQRNKGNFPGRFSGRQFSNSRSEMNVSTLELGDSALYLCASSLVSSGGSYEQYFGPGTRLTVT.

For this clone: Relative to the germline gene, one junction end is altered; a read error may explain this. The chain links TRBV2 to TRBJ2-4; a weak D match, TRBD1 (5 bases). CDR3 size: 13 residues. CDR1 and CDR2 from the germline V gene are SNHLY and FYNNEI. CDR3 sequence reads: CASSEAGMGRRLF. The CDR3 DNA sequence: TGTGCCAGCAGTGAAGCGGGGATGGGGCGCCGCTTGTTC.

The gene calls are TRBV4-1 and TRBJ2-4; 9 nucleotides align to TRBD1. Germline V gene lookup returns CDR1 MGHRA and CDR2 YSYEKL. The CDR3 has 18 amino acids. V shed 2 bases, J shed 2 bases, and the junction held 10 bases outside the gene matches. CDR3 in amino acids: CASSQTGTGSVTKNIQYF. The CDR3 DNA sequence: TGCGCCAGCAGCCAAACCGGGACAGGGTCCGTGACCAAAAACATTCAGTACTTC.

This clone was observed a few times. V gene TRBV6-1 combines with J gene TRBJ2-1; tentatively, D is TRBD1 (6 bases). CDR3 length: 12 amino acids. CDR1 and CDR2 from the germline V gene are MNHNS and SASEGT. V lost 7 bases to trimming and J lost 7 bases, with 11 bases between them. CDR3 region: CASNRVGNEQFF. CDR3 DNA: TGTGCCAGCAACAGGGTGGGTAATGAGCAGTTCTTC.

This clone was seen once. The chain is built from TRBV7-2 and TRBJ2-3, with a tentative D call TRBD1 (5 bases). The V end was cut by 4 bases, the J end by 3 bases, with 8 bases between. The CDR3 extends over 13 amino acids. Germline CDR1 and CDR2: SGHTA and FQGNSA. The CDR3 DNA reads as TGTGCCAGCAGCTCCCAGGGAACAGATACGCAGTATTTT. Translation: CASSSQGTDTQYF.

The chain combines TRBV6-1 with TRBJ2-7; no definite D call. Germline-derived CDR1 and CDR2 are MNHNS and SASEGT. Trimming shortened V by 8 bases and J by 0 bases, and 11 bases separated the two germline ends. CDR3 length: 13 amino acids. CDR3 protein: CASAPAGSYEQYF. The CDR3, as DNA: TGTGCCAGCGCCCCAGCCGGCTCCTACGAGCAGTACTTC.

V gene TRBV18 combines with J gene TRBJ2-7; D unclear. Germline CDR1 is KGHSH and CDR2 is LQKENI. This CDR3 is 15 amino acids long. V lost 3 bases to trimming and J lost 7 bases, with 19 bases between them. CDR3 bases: TGTGCCAGCTCACCCTATAGTATACCCTCTGGAGAGCAGTACTTC. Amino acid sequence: CASSPYSIPSGEQYF.

CDR3 nucleotides: TGCAGCGTATCCCCTAGGAGGGGACTGTCATCCTACGAGCAGTACTTC. This gives the protein CSVSPRRGLSSYEQYF. V and J are TRBV29-1 and TRBJ2-7, with D tentatively TRBD2 (6 bases). Per the germline V gene, CDR1 is SQVTM and CDR2 is ANQGSEA. This CDR3 spans 16 amino acids. Trimming took off 6 bases at V and 1 base at J, with 22 bases between the two ends.

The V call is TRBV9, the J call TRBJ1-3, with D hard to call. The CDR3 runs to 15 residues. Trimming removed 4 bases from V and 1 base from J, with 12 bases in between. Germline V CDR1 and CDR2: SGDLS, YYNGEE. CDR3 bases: TGTGCCAGCAGCCAGGACGGAGTATCTGGAAACACCATATATTTT. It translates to CASSQDGVSGNTIYF.

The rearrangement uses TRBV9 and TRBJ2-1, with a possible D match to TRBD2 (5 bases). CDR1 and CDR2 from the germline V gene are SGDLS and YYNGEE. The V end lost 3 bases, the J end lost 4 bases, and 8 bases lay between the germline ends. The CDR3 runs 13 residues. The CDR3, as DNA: TGTGCCAGCAGCGAGAGGGCATACAATGAGCAGTTCTTC. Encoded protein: CASSERAYNEQFF.

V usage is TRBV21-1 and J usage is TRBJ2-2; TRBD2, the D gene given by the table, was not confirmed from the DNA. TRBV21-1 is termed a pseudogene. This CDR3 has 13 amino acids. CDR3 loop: CASSRVFSGELFF. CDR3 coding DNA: TGTGCCAGCAGCCGCGTGTTTTCCGGGGAGCTGTTTTTT.

The CDR3 loop is CASSRGESGHRLYEQYF. DNA of the CDR3: TGTGCCAGCAGCCGGGGGGAAAGCGGGCATAGACTTTACGAGCAGTACTTC. The V and J genes are TRBV4-2 and TRBJ2-7; D possibly corresponds to TRBD2 (6 bases). Trimming took 4 bases from V and 4 from J, leaving 23 bases between them. From germline, CDR1 is LGHNA and CDR2 YNFKEQ. CDR3 size: 17 residues.

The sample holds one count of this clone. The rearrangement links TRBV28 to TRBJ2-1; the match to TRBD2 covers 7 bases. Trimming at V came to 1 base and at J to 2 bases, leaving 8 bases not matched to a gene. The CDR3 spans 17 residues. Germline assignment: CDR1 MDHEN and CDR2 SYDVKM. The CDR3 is CASSLFSTSTAYNEQFF. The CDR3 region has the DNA TGTGCCAGCAGTTTATTCTCGACTAGCACGGCCTACAATGAGCAGTTCTTC.

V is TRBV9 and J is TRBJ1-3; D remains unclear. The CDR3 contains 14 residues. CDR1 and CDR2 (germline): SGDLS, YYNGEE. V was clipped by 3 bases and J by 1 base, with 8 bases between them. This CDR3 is CASSATNSGNTIYF. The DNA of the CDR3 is TGTGCCAGCAGCGCGACAAATTCTGGAAACACCATATATTTT.

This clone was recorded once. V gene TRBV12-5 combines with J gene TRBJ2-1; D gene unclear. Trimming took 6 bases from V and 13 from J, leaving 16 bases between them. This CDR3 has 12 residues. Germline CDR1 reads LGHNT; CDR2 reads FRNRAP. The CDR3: CASGTDIGYQFF. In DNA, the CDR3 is TGTGCTAGTGGAACCGATATCGGTTACCAGTTCTTC.

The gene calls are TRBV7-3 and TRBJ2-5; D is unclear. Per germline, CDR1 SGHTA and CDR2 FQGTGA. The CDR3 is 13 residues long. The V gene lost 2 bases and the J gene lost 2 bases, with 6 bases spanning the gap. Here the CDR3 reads CASSLAQQETQYF. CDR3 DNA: TGTGCCAGCAGCTTAGCGCAGCAAGAGACCCAGTACTTC.

CDR3 in amino acids: CASSSTYEQYF. Written as DNA, the CDR3 is TGCGCCAGCAGCTCCACCTACGAGCAGTACTTC. V gene TRBV5-1 combines with J gene TRBJ2-7; D gene unclear. The germline V gene has CDR1 SGHRS and CDR2 YFSETQ. Trimming shortened V by 3 bases and J by 2 bases, and 3 bases separated the two germline ends. The CDR3 is made up of 11 amino acids.

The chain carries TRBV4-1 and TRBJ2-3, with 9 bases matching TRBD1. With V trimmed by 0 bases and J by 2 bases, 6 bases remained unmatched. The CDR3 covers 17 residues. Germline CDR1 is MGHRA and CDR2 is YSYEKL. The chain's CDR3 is CASSQEDRDRDTDTQYF. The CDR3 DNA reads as TGCGCCAGCAGCCAAGAGGACCGGGACAGGGACACAGATACGCAGTATTTT.